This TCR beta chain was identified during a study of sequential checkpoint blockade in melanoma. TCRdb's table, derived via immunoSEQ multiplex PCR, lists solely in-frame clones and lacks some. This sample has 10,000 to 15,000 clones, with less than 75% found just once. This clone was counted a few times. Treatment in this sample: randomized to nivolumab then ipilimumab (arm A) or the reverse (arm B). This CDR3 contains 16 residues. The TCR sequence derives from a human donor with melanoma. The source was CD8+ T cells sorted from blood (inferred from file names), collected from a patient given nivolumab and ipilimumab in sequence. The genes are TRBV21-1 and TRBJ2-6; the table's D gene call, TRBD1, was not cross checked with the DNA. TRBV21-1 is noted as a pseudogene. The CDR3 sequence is CASSKSAGSGANVLTF. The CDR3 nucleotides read TGTGCCAGCAGCAAATCGGCAGGGTCTGGGGCCAACGTCCTGACTTTC.